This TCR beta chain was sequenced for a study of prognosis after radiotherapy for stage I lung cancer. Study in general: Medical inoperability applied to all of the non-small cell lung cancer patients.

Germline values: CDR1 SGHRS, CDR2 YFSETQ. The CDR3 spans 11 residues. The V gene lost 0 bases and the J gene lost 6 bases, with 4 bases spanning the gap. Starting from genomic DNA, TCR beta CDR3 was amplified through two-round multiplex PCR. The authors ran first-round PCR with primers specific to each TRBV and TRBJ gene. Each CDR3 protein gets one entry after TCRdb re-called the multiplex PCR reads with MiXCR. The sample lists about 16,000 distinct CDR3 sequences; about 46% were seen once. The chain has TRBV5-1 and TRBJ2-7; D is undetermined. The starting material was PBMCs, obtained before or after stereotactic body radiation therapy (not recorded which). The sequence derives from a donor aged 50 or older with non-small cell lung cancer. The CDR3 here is CASSLEGEQYF. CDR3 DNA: TGCGCCAGCAGCTTGGAGGGCGAGCAGTACTTC.